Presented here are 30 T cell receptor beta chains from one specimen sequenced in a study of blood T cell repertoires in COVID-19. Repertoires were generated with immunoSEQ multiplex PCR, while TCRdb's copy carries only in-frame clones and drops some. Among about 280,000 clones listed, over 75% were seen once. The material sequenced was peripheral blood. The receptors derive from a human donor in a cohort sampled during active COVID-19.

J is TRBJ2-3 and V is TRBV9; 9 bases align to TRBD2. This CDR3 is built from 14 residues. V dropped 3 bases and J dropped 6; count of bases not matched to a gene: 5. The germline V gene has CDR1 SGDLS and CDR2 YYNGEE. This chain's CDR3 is CASSGGTSRDTQYF. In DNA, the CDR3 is TGTGCCAGCAGCGGAGGGACTAGCCGGGATACGCAGTATTTT.

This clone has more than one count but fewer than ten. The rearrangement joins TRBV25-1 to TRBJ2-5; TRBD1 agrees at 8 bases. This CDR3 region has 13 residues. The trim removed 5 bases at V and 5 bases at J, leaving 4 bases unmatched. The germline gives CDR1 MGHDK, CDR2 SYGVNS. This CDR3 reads CASSRRTGETQYF. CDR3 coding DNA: TGTGCCAGCAGTCGGAGGACAGGGGAGACCCAGTACTTC.

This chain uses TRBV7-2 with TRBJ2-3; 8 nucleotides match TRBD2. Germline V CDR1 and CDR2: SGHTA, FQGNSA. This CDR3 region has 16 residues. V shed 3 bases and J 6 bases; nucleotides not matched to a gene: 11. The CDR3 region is CASSLAGTSGFDTQYF. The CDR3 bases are TGTGCCAGCAGCTTGGCTGGCACTAGCGGTTTTGATACGCAGTATTTT. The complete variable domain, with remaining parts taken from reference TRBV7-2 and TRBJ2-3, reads GAGVSQSPSNKVTEKGKDVELRCDPISGHTALYWYRQSLGQGLEFLIYFQGNSAPDKSGLPSDRFSAERTGGSVSTLTIQRTQQEDSAVYLCASSLAGTSGFDTQYFGPGTRLTVL.

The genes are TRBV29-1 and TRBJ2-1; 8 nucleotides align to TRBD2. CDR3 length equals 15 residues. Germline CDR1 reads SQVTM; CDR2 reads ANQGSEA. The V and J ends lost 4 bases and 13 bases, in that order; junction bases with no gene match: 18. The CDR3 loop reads CSVGELAASRGGQFF. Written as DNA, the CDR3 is TGCAGCGTTGGTGAACTAGCGGCTTCCCGAGGGGGACAGTTCTTC.

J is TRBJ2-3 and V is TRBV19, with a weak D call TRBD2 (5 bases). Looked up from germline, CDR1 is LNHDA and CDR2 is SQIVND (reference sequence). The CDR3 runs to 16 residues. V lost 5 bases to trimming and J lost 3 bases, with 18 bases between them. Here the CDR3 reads CASSLNFPGITDTQYF. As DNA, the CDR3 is TGTGCCAGTAGTTTGAATTTTCCCGGGATAACAGATACGCAGTATTTT.

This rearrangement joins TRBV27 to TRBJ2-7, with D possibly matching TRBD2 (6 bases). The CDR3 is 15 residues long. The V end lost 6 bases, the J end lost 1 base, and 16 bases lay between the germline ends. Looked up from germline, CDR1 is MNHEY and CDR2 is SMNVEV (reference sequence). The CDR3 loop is CASSQGFGGSYEQYF. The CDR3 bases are TGTGCCAGCAGCCAGGGTTTTGGGGGGTCCTACGAGCAGTACTTC.

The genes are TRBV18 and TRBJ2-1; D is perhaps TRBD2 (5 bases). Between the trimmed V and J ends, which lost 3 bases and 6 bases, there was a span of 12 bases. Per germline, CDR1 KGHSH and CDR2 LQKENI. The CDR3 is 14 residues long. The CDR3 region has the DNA TGTGCCAGCTCACCGAGGGCCCGCGTCAATGAGCAGTTCTTC. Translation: CASSPRARVNEQFF.

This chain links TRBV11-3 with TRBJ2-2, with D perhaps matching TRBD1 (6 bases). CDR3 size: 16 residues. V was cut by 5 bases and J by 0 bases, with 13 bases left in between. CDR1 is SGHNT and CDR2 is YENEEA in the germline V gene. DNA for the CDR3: TGTGCCAGCAGCCCATCCGGGACATCGAACACCGGGGAGCTGTTTTTT. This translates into CASSPSGTSNTGELFF.

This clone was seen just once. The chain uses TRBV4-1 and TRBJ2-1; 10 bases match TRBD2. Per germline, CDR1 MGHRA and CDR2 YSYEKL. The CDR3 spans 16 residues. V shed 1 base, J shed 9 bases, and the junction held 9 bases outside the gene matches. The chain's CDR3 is CASSQAGTSVGSEQFF. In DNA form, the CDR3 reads TGCGCCAGCAGCCAAGCTGGGACTAGCGTTGGCAGTGAGCAGTTCTTC.

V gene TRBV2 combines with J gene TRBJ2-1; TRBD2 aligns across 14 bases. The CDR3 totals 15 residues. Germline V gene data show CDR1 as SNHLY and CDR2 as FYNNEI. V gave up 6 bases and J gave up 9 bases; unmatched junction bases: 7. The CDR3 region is CASRKTSGRAGEQFF. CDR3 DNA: TGTGCCAGCAGGAAGACTAGCGGGAGGGCCGGTGAGCAGTTCTTC.

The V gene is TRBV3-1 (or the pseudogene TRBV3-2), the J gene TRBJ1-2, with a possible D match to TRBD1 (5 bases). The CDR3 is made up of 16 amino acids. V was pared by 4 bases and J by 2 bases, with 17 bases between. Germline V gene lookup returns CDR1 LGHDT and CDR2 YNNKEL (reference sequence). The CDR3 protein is CASSLSVGLNNYGYTF. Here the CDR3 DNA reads TGTGCCAGCAGCCTGTCCGTGGGACTCAACAACTATGGCTACACCTTC.

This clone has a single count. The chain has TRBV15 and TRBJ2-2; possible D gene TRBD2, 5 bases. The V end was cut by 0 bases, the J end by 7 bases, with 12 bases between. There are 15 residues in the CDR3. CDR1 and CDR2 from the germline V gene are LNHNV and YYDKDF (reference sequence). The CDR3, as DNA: TGTGCCACCAGCAGAGATCGAAAAGCGGTCGGGGAGCTGTTTTTT. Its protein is CATSRDRKAVGELFF.

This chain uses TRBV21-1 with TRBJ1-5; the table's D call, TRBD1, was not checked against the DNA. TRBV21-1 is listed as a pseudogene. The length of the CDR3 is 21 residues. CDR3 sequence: CASSKVAGQPFAILSNQPQHF. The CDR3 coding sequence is TGTGCCAGCAGCAAGGTTGCGGGACAGCCATTCGCAATCCTTAGCAATCAGCCCCAGCATTTT.

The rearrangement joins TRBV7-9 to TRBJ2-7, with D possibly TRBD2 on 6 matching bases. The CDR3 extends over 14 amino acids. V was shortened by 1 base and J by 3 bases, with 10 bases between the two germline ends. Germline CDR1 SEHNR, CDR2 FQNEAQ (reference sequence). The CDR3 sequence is CASSLDGGYYEQYF. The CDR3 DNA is TGTGCCAGCAGCTTAGATGGAGGGTACTACGAGCAGTACTTC.

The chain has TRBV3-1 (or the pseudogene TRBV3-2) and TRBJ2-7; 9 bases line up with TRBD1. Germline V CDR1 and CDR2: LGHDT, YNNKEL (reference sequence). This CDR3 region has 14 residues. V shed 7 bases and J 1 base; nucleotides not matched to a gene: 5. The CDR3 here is CASTMGQGSYEQYF. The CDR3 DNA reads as TGTGCCAGCACCATGGGACAGGGTTCCTACGAGCAGTACTTC.

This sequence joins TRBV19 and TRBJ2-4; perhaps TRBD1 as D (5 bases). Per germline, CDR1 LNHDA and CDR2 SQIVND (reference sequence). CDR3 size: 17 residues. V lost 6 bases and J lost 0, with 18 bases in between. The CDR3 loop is CASSGSGRELAKNIQYF. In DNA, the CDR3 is TGTGCCAGTAGCGGGTCGGGCAGGGAATTAGCCAAAAACATTCAGTACTTC.

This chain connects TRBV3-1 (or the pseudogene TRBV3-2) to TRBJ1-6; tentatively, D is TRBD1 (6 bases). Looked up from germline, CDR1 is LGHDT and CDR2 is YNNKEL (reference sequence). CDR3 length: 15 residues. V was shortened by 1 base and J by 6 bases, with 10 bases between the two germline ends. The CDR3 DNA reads TGTGCCAGCAGCCAAGTGACACAGGGTAATTCACCCCTCCACTTT. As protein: CASSQVTQGNSPLHF.

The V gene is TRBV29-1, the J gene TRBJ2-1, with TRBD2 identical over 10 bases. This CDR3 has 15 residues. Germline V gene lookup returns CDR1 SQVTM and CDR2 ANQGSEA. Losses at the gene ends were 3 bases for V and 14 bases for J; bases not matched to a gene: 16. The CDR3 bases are TGCAGCGTTGAGAGGGGACTAGCGTTCGGTGGGTTCAAGTTCTTC. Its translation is CSVERGLAFGGFKFF.

The CDR3 loop is CATSEASGELFF. The CDR3 DNA reads as TGTGCCACCAGTGAGGCTTCCGGGGAGCTGTTTTTT. V gene TRBV24-1 combines with J gene TRBJ2-2; D is unclear. Germline loops: CDR1 KGHDR, CDR2 SFDVKD. Deletions cut 4 bases from V and 6 bases from J, with 5 bases between. The CDR3 consists of 12 residues.

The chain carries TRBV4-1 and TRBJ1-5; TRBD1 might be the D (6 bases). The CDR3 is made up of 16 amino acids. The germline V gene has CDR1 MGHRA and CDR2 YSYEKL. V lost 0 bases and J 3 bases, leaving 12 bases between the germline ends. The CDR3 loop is CASSQEGYRVNQPQHF. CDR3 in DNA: TGCGCCAGCAGCCAAGAAGGGTACAGGGTCAATCAGCCCCAGCATTTT.

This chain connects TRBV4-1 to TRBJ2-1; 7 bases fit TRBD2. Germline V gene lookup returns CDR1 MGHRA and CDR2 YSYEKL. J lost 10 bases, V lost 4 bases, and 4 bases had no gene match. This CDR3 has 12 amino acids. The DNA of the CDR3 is TGCGCCAGCAGCCCGCGGGAGCGGGAGCAGTTCTTC. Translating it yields CASSPREREQFF.

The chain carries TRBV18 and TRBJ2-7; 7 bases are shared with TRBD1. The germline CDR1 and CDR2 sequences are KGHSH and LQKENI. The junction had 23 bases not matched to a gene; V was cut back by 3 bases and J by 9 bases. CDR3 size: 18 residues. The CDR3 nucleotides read TGTGCCAGCTCACCGCAGCGAGTGGACAGGTCAGACCTACGATCGCAGTACTTC. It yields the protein CASSPQRVDRSDLRSQYF. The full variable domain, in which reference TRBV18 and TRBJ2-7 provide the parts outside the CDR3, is NAGVMQNPRHLVRRRGQEARLRCSPMKGHSHVYWYRQLPEEGLKFMVYLQKENIIDESGMPKERFSAEFPKEGPSILRIQQVVRGDSAAYFCASSPQRVDRSDLRSQYFGPGTRLTVT.

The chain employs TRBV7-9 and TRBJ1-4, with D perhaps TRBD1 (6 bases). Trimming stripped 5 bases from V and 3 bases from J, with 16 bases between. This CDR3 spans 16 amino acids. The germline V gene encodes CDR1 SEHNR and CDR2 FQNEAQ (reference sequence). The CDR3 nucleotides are TGTGCCAGCAGCAGCCAAGGACAGCCCCCTAATGAAAAACTGTTTTTT. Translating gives CASSSQGQPPNEKLFF.

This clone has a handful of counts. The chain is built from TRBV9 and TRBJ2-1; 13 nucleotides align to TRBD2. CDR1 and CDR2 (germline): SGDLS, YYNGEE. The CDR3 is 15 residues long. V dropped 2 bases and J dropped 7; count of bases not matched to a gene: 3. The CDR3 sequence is CASSVGLAGENEQFF. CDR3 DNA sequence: TGTGCCAGCAGCGTCGGACTAGCGGGAGAAAATGAGCAGTTCTTC.

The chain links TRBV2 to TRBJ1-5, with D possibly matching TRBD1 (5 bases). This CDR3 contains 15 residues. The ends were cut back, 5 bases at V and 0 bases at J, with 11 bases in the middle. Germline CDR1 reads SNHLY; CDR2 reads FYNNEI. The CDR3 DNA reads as TGTGCCAGCAGTCCCTCAGGGTCTAGCAATCAGCCCCAGCATTTT. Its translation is CASSPSGSSNQPQHF.

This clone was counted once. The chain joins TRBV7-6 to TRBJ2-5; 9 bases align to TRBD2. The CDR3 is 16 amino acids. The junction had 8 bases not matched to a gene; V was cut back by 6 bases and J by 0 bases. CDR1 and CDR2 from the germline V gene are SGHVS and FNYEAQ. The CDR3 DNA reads TGTGCCAGCAGTTCGACTAGCGGATTGTACCAAGAGACCCAGTACTTC. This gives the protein CASSSTSGLYQETQYF.

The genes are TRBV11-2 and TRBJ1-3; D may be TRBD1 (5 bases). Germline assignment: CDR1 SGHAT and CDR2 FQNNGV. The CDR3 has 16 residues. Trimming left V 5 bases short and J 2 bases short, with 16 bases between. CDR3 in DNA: TGTGCCAGCAGCCCCCAAGTTCGGGGGGCTGGAAACACCATATATTTT. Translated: CASSPQVRGAGNTIYF.

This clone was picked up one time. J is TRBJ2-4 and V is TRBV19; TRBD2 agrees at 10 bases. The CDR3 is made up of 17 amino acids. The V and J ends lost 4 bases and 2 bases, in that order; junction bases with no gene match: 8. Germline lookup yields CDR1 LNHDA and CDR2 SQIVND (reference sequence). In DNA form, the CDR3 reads TGTGCCAGTAGTACCCTAGCGGGAGAGTTCTCCAAAAACATTCAGTACTTC. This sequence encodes CASSTLAGEFSKNIQYF.

DNA of the CDR3: TGTGCCAGCAGCTCGAAACAGGGACGCACCGGGGAGCTGTTTTTT. Residues: CASSSKQGRTGELFF. The gene calls are TRBV11-2 and TRBJ2-2; possibly TRBD1 for D (6 bases). Per germline, CDR1 SGHAT and CDR2 FQNNGV. The V and J ends lost 4 bases and 4 bases respectively, with 13 bases between them. The CDR3 has 15 residues. The entire variable domain, with the rest obtained from reference TRBV11-2 and TRBJ2-2, is as follows: EAGVAQSPRYKIIEKRQSVAFWCNPISGHATLYWYQQILGQGPKLLIQFQNNGVVDDSQLPKDRFSAERLKGVDSTLKIQPAKLEDSAVYLCASSSKQGRTGELFFGEGSRLTVL.

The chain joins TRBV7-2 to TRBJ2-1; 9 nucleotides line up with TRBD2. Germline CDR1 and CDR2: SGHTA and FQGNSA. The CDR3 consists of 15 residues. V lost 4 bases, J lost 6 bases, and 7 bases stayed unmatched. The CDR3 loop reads CASSSIAGDFNEQFF. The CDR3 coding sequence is TGTGCCAGCAGCTCCATAGCGGGAGATTTCAATGAGCAGTTCTTC.